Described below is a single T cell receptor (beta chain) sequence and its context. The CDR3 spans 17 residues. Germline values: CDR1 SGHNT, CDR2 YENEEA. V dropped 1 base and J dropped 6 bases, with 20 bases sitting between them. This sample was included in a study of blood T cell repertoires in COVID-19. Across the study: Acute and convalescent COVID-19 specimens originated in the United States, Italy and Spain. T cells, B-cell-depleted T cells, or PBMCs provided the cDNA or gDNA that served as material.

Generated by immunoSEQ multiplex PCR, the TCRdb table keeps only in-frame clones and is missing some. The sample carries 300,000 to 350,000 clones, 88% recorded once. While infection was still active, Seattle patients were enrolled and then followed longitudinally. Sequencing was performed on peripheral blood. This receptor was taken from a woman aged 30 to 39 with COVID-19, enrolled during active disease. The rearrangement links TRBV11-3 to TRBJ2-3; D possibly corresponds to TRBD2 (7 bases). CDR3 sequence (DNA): TGTGCCAGCAGCTTAGGGGTGTTGGGGGGGCCGACCGATACGCAGTATTTT. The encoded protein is CASSLGVLGGPTDTQYF.